Each of the 32 T cell receptor beta chains below was sequenced from the same sample in a study of blood T cell repertoires in COVID-19. Here immunoSEQ multiplex PCR was the method, and the copy in TCRdb shows in-frame clones only, minus some. This repertoire shows roughly 250,000 clones, around nine tenths found once; its top ten account for 2.5% to 3.5%. Sequencing was done on a sample of PBMCs or T cells enriched from blood (not recorded which). Receptors were obtained from a woman between 40 and 50 years old who had been exposed to COVID-19.

The chain couples TRBV7-2 to TRBJ1-5; TRBD1 is a possible D gene (6 bases). V was trimmed by 1 base and J by 5 bases, leaving 15 bases between them. The CDR3 loop spans 16 amino acids. Germline CDR1 is SGHTA and CDR2 is FQGNSA. The CDR3 coding sequence is TGTGCCAGCAGCTTAGGGGGGGGCTGGAAGGATCAGCCCCAGCATTTT. Its protein is CASSLGGGWKDQPQHF.

This chain connects TRBV18 to TRBJ1-5; unclear D gene. CDR3 length equals 17 residues. Germline values: CDR1 KGHSH, CDR2 LQKENI. Trimming took 6 bases from V and 0 from J, leaving 18 bases between them. In DNA form, the CDR3 reads TGTGCCAGCTCCGACACTAGAGGCAGTCCTAGCAATCAGCCCCAGCATTTT. It is translated as CASSDTRGSPSNQPQHF. Full variable domain (outside the CDR3, taken from reference TRBV18 and TRBJ1-5): NAGVMQNPRHLVRRRGQEARLRCSPMKGHSHVYWYRQLPEEGLKFMVYLQKENIIDESGMPKERFSAEFPKEGPSILRIQQVVRGDSAAYFCASSDTRGSPSNQPQHFGDGTRLSIL.

This rearrangement joins TRBV6-2 or TRBV6-3 to TRBJ2-5; 14 bases align to TRBD2. The CDR3 sequence is 16 residues long. The germline V gene has CDR1 MNHEY and CDR2 SVGEGT. J was trimmed by 2 bases and V by 4 bases; bases with no gene match: 3. CDR3 amino acids: CASSSRTSGGQETQYF. The CDR3 DNA reads TGTGCCAGCAGTTCCCGGACTAGCGGGGGGCAAGAGACCCAGTACTTC.

The count of this clone is one. The chain combines TRBV6-5 with TRBJ1-1; tentative D call: TRBD1 (5 bases). The CDR3 is 16 amino acids. The germline V and J ends were trimmed by 0 bases and 0 bases, with 11 bases remaining between them. The germline V gene has CDR1 MNHEY and CDR2 SVGAGI. The CDR3 sequence is CASSYSTAVMNTEAFF. The CDR3 nucleotides are TGTGCCAGCAGTTACTCGACAGCCGTTATGAACACTGAAGCTTTCTTT.

J is TRBJ2-2 and V is TRBV5-1, with 7 positions matching TRBD2. The CDR3 has 16 residues. Unmatched junction bases numbered 7, after V lost 4 bases and J lost 1 base. Germline V gives CDR1 SGHRS, CDR2 YFSETQ. Written as DNA, the CDR3 is TGCGCCAGCAGCCCGACTCTAGCGGAGAACACCGGGGAGCTGTTTTTT. It translates to CASSPTLAENTGELFF.

Only one count was recorded for this clone. The chain couples TRBV10-3 to TRBJ2-1, with 10 nucleotides matching TRBD2. The CDR3 has 15 residues. Germline-derived CDR1 and CDR2 are ENHRY and SYGVKD. Unmatched junction bases numbered 2, after V lost 6 bases and J lost 0 bases. The CDR3 bases are TGTGCCATCAGCCCTAGCGGGAGCTCCTACAATGAGCAGTTCTTC. Translating gives CAISPSGSSYNEQFF.

This clone has just one count. The genes are TRBV11-1 and TRBJ2-2; D possibly corresponds to TRBD1 (5 bases). Germline CDR1 is SGHAT and CDR2 is FQDESV (reference sequence). Trimming left V 7 bases short and J 4 bases short, with 13 bases between. The CDR3 extends over 14 amino acids. The CDR3 protein is CASTPSRGTGELFF. DNA of the CDR3: TGTGCCAGCACCCCCTCAAGGGGCACCGGGGAGCTGTTTTTT.

The sample holds one count of this clone. This sequence joins TRBV6-5 and TRBJ2-2, with a tentative D call TRBD2 (5 bases). The CDR3 covers 14 residues. Germline V gene data show CDR1 as MNHEY and CDR2 as SVGAGI. Trimming cost V 2 bases and J 2 bases, with 6 bases left between them. CDR3 sequence: CASSYRGNTGELFF. The CDR3 DNA reads as TGTGCCAGCAGTTACCGGGGAAACACCGGGGAGCTGTTTTTT.

As to this clone: The junction departs from germline at one end; a sequencing error may be responsible. The CDR3 nucleotides are TGTGCCAGCAGCAAGGACAGGGGAGAGACCCAGTACTTC. Translation gives CASSKDRGETQYF. V is TRBV5-1 and J is TRBJ2-5, with 9 bases lining up with TRBD1. Germline CDR1 is SGHRS and CDR2 is YFSETQ. This CDR3 region has 13 residues.

The chain links TRBV12-3 or TRBV12-4 to TRBJ2-2; possible D gene TRBD1, 6 bases. V was trimmed by 6 bases and J by 4 bases, leaving 9 bases between them. The CDR3 sequence is 13 residues long. The CDR3 loop is CASRDRPTGELFF. In DNA, the CDR3 is TGTGCCAGCAGGGACAGACCCACCGGGGAGCTGTTTTTT.

The V call is TRBV29-1, the J call TRBJ2-3; D gene unclear. The V end lost 4 bases, the J end lost 7 bases, and 15 bases lay between the germline ends. The CDR3 extends over 13 amino acids. CDR1 is SQVTM, CDR2 ANQGSEA, per germline. The CDR3 DNA is TGCAGCGTTGGGAGACTTTCCACGAATACGCAGTATTTT. This sequence encodes CSVGRLSTNTQYF.

The chain uses TRBV19 and TRBJ1-5; 9 nucleotides line up with TRBD1. With V trimmed by 9 bases and J by 5 bases, 2 bases remained unmatched. CDR1 is LNHDA, CDR2 SQIVND, per germline (reference sequence). The CDR3 spans 12 residues. CDR3 sequence: CASGTGYQPQHF. The CDR3 region has the DNA TGTGCCAGCGGGACAGGGTATCAGCCCCAGCATTTT.

This chain uses TRBV27 with TRBJ2-1; possible D gene TRBD2, 5 bases. Germline-derived CDR1 and CDR2 are MNHEY and SMNVEV (reference sequence). CDR3 length: 15 amino acids. Trimming removed 5 bases from V and 0 bases from J, with 11 bases in between. CDR3 in DNA: TGTGCCAGCAGTGTCGAGGGCGCCTCCTACAATGAGCAGTTCTTC. It yields the protein CASSVEGASYNEQFF.

CDR3 residues: CASSTQGGGALGYTF. In DNA form, the CDR3 reads TGTGCCAGCAGCACCCAAGGGGGGGGCGCGTTAGGCTACACCTTC. The chain is built from TRBV27 and TRBJ1-2, with D perhaps TRBD1 (6 bases). The CDR3 runs to 15 residues. CDR1 is MNHEY, CDR2 SMNVEV, per germline (reference sequence). V was shortened by 6 bases and J by 8 bases, with 22 bases between the two germline ends.

In this sample, this clone turned up once. The gene calls are TRBV11-2 and TRBJ2-4, with D unresolved. CDR1 and CDR2 (germline): SGHAT, FQNNGV. The CDR3 is 18 residues long. V was pared by 0 bases and J by 0 bases, with 15 bases between. The CDR3 is CASSLDQSRSLAKNIQYF. DNA for the CDR3: TGTGCCAGCAGCTTAGATCAATCGCGTTCCTTAGCCAAAAACATTCAGTACTTC.

This sequence joins TRBV29-1 and TRBJ1-1; D is possibly TRBD1 (5 bases). Germline loops: CDR1 SQVTM, CDR2 ANQGSEA. The CDR3 has 18 residues. V was cut by 0 bases and J by 5 bases, with 25 bases left in between. CDR3 sequence reads: CSVEDLSPPGRRGTEAFF. The CDR3 coding sequence is TGCAGCGTTGAAGATCTTTCCCCCCCAGGCAGGAGGGGTACTGAAGCTTTCTTT.

V usage is TRBV30 and J usage is TRBJ2-3; D gene uncertain. Between the trimmed V and J ends, which lost 4 bases and 8 bases, there was a span of 13 bases. The germline V gene encodes CDR1 GTSNPN and CDR2 SVGIG (reference sequence). The CDR3 runs to 12 residues. The CDR3 spells CAWTPQAGTQYF. The CDR3 DNA follows: TGTGCCTGGACTCCCCAGGCCGGTACGCAGTATTTT. The variable domain in full, completed from reference TRBV30 and TRBJ2-3, reads SQTIHQWPATLVQPVGSPLSLECTVEGTSNPNLYWYRQAAGRGLQLLFYSVGIGQISSEVPQNLSASRPQDRQFILSSKKLLLSDSGFYLCAWTPQAGTQYFGPGTRLTVL.

The V gene is TRBV24-1, the J gene TRBJ2-1, with TRBD2 identical over 8 bases. V lost 4 bases, J lost 7 bases, and 11 bases stayed unmatched. Germline V gives CDR1 KGHDR, CDR2 SFDVKD. The CDR3 is 16 residues long. In nucleotides, the CDR3 is TGTGCCACCAGTGACCCTCGAGCGGGAGTTAGGAATGAGCAGTTCTTC. Translating it yields CATSDPRAGVRNEQFF.

The chain links TRBV7-9 to TRBJ2-1; D remains unclear. The CDR3 loop spans 14 amino acids. V lost 3 bases, J lost 6 bases, and 12 bases lay in between. The germline CDR1 and CDR2 sequences are SEHNR and FQNEAQ (reference sequence). Written as DNA, the CDR3 is TGTGCCAGCAGCTTCCTGGGCGCACTCAATGAGCAGTTCTTC. Protein: CASSFLGALNEQFF. Full variable domain (missing parts from reference TRBV7-9 and TRBJ2-1): DTGVSQNPRHKITKRGQNVTFRCDPISEHNRLYWYRQTLGQGPEFLTYFQNEAQLEKSRLLSDRFSAERPKGSFSTLEIQRTEQGDSAMYLCASSFLGALNEQFFGPGTRLTVL.

This chain uses TRBV30 with TRBJ2-2, with 8 bases lining up with TRBD2. Trimming took 2 bases from V and 1 from J; bases not matched to a gene: 6. The CDR3 contains 16 residues. From germline, CDR1 is GTSNPN and CDR2 SVGIG (reference sequence). The CDR3 region is CAWSPRLAGNTGELFF. The CDR3 DNA sequence: TGTGCCTGGAGTCCCCGCCTAGCGGGGAACACCGGGGAGCTGTTTTTT.

This clone was observed a handful of times. The chain carries TRBV7-3 and TRBJ1-1; 9 nucleotides align to TRBD1. The CDR3 extends over 16 amino acids. Germline-derived CDR1 and CDR2 are SGHTA and FQGTGA. Losses at the gene ends were 5 bases for V and 1 base for J; bases not matched to a gene: 8. CDR3 nucleotide sequence: TGTGCCAGCAGCCGAACAGGGGGCCCTAGGAACACTGAAGCTTTCTTT. Translation: CASSRTGGPRNTEAFF.

The chain uses TRBV2 and TRBJ1-5, with a tentative D call TRBD1 (6 bases). The CDR3 contains 14 residues. The V gene lost 0 bases and the J gene lost 6 bases, with 9 bases spanning the gap. Looked up from germline, CDR1 is SNHLY and CDR2 is FYNNEI. DNA for the CDR3: TGTGCCAGCAGTGAAGCGCGAGGGGGTCAGCCCCAGCATTTT. Its protein product is CASSEARGGQPQHF.

The rearrangement joins TRBV5-1 to TRBJ2-1; 13 bases match TRBD2. This CDR3 has 16 amino acids. The V segment lost 6 bases and the J segment 5 bases; nucleotides outside the gene matches: 8. CDR1 and CDR2 from the germline V gene are SGHRS and YFSETQ. As DNA, the CDR3 is TGCGCCAGCACGCGATCGGGGACTAGCGGGGACAATGAGCAGTTCTTC. Translated, it gives CASTRSGTSGDNEQFF.

The genes are TRBV29-1 and TRBJ1-2; D unclear. V lost 4 bases and J 0 bases, leaving 18 bases between the germline ends. Germline V gene lookup returns CDR1 SQVTM and CDR2 ANQGSEA. This CDR3 contains 16 residues. CDR3 coding DNA: TGCAGCGTTGTATTGGCAGTATCCTTTGCTAACTATGGCTACACCTTC. Translating it yields CSVVLAVSFANYGYTF.

The CDR3 region is CASSLGDSSGEQYV. CDR3 nucleotide sequence: TGTGCCAGCAGTTTAGGGGACAGCTCCGGCGAGCAGTACGTC. The genes are TRBV5-1 and TRBJ2-7; TRBD1 matches at 7 bases. Germline loops: CDR1 SGHRS, CDR2 YFSETQ. CDR3 length equals 14 residues.

The DNA for the CDR3 is TGTGCCAGCAGCCCCGGAGGGTGGGGCGTCTACGAGCAGTACGTC. Protein: CASSPGGWGVYEQYV. The chain couples TRBV6-5 to TRBJ2-7; maybe TRBD2 (6 bases). The germline gives CDR1 MNHEY, CDR2 SVGAGI. With 6 bases removed from V and 3 bases from J, the gap between germline ends came to 18 bases. The CDR3 has 15 amino acids.

The chain has TRBV2 and TRBJ2-3; TRBD2 matches 8 bases. V was clipped by 4 bases and J by 7 bases; unmatched bases: 13. The germline CDR1 and CDR2 sequences are SNHLY and FYNNEI. The CDR3 sequence is 16 residues long. The CDR3 nucleotides are TGTGCCAGCAGTGCCGGGACTAGTTGGTCGAGATATACGCAGTATTTT. Protein sequence: CASSAGTSWSRYTQYF.

This sequence joins TRBV6-5 and TRBJ1-5, with D hard to call. Trimming shortened V by 0 bases and J by 4 bases, and 7 bases separated the two germline ends. The CDR3 has 14 amino acids. Germline V gene lookup returns CDR1 MNHEY and CDR2 SVGAGI. CDR3 sequence: CASSYSRKNQPQHF. CDR3 in DNA: TGTGCCAGCAGTTACTCGAGGAAGAATCAGCCCCAGCATTTT.

This clone is a singleton in its sample. The V and J genes are TRBV9 and TRBJ2-3, with D possibly being TRBD2 (6 bases). The V gene's germline CDR1 is SGDLS and CDR2 YYNGEE. The CDR3 covers 15 residues. V was cut by 4 bases and J by 5 bases, with 17 bases left in between. The CDR3 DNA reads TGTGCCAGCAGCATAGGCGGGACCCCGGTAGATACGCAGTATTTT. It is translated as CASSIGGTPVDTQYF.

This chain uses TRBV13 with TRBJ1-6; tentative D call: TRBD1 (5 bases). V dropped 5 bases and J dropped 9 bases, with 14 bases sitting between them. The CDR3 extends over 14 amino acids. CDR1 is PRHDT, CDR2 FYEKMQ, per germline (reference sequence). The CDR3 bases are TGTGCCAGCAGCAGACTTCTCGGGGGTTCACCCCTCCACTTT. It specifies CASSRLLGGSPLHF.

V and J are TRBV29-1 and TRBJ2-5, with a possible D match to TRBD2 (5 bases). This CDR3 is built from 13 residues. The germline gives CDR1 SQVTM, CDR2 ANQGSEA. The V end lost 7 bases, the J end lost 4 bases, and 16 bases lay between the germline ends. In DNA form, the CDR3 reads TGCAGCGCCAGGCGGGTTTTGGGAGAGACCCAGTACTTC. It is translated as CSARRVLGETQYF.

V usage is TRBV11-1 and J usage is TRBJ2-1, with 9 bases identical to TRBD1. The CDR3 contains 15 residues. Germline CDR1 SGHAT, CDR2 FQDESV (reference sequence). V lost 5 bases to trimming and J lost 6 bases; unmatched junction nucleotides: 8. The CDR3 sequence: CASSRTEDRGNEQFF. In nucleotides, the CDR3 is TGTGCCAGCAGCCGAACAGAGGACAGGGGCAATGAGCAGTTCTTC.